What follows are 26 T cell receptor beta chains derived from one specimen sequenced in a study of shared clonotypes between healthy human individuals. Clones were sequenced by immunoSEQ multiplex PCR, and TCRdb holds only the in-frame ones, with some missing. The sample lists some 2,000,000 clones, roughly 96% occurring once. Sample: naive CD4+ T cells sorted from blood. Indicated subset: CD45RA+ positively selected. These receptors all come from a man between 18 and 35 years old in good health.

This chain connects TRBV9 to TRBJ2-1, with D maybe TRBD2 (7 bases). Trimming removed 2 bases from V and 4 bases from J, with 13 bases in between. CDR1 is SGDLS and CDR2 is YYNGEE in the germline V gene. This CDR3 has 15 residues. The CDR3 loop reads CASSVQGRGYNEQFF. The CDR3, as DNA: TGTGCCAGCAGCGTGCAGGGGAGGGGTTACAATGAGCAGTTCTTC.

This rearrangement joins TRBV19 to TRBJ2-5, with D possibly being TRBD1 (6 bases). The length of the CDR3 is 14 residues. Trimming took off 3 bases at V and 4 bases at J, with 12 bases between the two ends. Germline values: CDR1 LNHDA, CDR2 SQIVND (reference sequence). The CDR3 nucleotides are TGTGCCAGTAGTATGTTGGCCAGGGGAGAGACCCAGTACTTC. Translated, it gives CASSMLARGETQYF.

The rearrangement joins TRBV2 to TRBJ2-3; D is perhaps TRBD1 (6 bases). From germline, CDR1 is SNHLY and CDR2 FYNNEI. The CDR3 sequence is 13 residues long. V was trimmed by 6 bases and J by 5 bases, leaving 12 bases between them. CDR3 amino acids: CASSGQSKDTQYF. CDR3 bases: TGTGCCAGCAGCGGACAGTCGAAAGATACGCAGTATTTT.

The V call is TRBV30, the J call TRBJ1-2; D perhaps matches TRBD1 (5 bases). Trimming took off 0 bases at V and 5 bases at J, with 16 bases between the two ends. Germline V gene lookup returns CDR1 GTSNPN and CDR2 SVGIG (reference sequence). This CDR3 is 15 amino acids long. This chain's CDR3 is CAWSVRRGPGYGYTF. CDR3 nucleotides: TGTGCCTGGAGTGTACGTAGGGGCCCAGGGTATGGCTACACCTTC.

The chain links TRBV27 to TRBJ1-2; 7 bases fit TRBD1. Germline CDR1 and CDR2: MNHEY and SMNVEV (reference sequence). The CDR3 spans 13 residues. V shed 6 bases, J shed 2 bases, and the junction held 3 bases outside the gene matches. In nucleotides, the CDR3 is TGTGCCAGCAGCCGGGACAGCAACTATGGCTACACCTTC. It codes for CASSRDSNYGYTF.

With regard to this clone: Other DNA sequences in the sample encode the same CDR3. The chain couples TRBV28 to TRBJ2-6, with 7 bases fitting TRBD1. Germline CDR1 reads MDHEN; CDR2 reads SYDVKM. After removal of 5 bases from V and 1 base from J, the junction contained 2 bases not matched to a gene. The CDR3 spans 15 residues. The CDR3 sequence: CASSLTGSGANVLTF. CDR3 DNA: TGTGCCAGCAGTCTGACAGGGTCTGGGGCCAACGTCCTGACTTTC.

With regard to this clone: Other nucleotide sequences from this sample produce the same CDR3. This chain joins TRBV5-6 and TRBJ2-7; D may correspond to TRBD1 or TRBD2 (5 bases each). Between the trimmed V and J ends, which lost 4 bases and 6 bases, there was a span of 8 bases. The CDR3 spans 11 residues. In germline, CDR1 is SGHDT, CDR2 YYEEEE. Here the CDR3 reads CASSLRGEQYF. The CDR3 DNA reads TGTGCCAGCAGCCTGAGGGGCGAGCAGTACTTC. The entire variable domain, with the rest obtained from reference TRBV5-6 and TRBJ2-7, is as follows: DAGVTQSPTHLIKTRGQQVTLRCSPKSGHDTVSWYQQALGQGPQFIFQYYEEEERQRGNFPDRFSGHQFPNYSSELNVNALLLGDSALYLCASSLRGEQYFGPGTRLTVT.

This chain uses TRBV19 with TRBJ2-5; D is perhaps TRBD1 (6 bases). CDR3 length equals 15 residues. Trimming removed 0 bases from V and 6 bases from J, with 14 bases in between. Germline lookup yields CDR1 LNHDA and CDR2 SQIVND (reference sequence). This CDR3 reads CASSIDTTGWQTQYF. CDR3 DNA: TGTGCCAGTAGTATAGATACCACAGGGTGGCAGACCCAGTACTTC.

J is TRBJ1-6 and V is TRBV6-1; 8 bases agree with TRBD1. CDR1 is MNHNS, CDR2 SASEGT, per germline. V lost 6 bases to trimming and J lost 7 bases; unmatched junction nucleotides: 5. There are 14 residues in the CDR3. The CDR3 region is CASSRQGTNSPLHF. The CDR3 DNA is TGTGCCAGCAGCCGACAGGGGACCAATTCACCCCTCCACTTT.

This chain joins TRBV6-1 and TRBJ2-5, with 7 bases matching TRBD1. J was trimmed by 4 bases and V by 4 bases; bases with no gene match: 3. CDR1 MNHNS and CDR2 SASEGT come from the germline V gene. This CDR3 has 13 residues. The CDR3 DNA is TGTGCCAGCAGTGGACAGGGCGGAGAGACCCAGTACTTC. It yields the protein CASSGQGGETQYF.

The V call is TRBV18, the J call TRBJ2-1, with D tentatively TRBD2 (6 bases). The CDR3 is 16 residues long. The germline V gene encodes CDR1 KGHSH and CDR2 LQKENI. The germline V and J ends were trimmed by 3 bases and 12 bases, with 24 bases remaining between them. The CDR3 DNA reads TGTGCCAGCTCACCTCCCGGACTATTATCTTATTCTTCGCAGTTCTTC. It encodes CASSPPGLLSYSSQFF.

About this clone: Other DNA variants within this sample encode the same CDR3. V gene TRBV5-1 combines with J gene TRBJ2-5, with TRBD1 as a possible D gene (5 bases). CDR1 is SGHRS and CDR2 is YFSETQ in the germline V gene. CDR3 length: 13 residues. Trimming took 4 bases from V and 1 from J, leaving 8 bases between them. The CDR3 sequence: CASSRGLQETQYF. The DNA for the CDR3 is TGCGCCAGCAGCAGGGGCCTCCAAGAGACCCAGTACTTC.

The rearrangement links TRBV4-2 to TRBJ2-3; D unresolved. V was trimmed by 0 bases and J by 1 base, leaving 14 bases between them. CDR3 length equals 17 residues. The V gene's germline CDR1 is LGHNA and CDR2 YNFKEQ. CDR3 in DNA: TGTGCCAGCAGCCAAGATCCGGCGTCTTCGGGCACAGATACGCAGTATTTT. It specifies CASSQDPASSGTDTQYF.

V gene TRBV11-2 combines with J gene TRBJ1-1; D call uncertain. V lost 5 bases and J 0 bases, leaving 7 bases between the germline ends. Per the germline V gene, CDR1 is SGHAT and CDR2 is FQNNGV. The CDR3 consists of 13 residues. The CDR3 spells CASSARLNTEAFF. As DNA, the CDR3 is TGTGCCAGCAGCGCCAGACTGAACACTGAAGCTTTCTTT.

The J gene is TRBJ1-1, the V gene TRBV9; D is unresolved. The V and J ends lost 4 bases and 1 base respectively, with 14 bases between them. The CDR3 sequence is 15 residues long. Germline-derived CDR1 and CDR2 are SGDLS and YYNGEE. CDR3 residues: CASSPTSNTNTEAFF. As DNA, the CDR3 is TGTGCCAGCAGCCCTACCTCTAACACGAACACTGAAGCTTTCTTT.

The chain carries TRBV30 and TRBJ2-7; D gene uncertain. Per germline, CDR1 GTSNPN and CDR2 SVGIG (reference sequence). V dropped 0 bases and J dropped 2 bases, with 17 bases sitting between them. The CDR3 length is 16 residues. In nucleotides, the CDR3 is TGTGCCTGGAGTGTATCGGAGAGTCAGGTGACCTACGAGCAGTACTTC. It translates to CAWSVSESQVTYEQYF. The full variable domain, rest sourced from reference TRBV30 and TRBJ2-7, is SQTIHQWPATLVQPVGSPLSLECTVEGTSNPNLYWYRQAAGRGLQLLFYSVGIGQISSEVPQNLSASRPQDRQFILSSKKLLLSDSGFYLCAWSVSESQVTYEQYFGPGTRLTVT.

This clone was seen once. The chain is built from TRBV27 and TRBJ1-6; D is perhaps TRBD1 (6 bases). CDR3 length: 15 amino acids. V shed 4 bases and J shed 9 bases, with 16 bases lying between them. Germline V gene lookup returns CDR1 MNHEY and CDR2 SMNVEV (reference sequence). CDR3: CASSSQGQVLSPLHF. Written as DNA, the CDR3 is TGTGCCAGCAGTTCCCAGGGGCAAGTTCTTTCACCCCTCCACTTT.

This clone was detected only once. Written as DNA, the CDR3 is TGTGCCAGCGGCCAGGGGGCGCAGAACACCGGGGAGCTGTTTTTT. It encodes CASGQGAQNTGELFF. The chain has TRBV6-1 and TRBJ2-2; 8 positions match TRBD1. Germline V gene lookup returns CDR1 MNHNS and CDR2 SASEGT. Trimming took 8 bases from V and 1 from J; bases not matched to a gene: 6. The CDR3 contains 15 residues.

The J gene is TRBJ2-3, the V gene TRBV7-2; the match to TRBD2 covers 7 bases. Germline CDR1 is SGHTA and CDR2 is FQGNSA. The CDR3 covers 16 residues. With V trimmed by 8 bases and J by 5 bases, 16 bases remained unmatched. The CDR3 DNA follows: TGTGCCAGCTCGCCTAGCGGAGCTCGGAGGGGAGATACGCAGTATTTT. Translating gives CASSPSGARRGDTQYF.

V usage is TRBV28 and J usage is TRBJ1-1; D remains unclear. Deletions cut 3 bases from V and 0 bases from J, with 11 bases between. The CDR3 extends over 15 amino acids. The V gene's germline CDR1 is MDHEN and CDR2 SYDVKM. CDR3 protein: CASSLEAHMNTEAFF. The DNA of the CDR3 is TGTGCCAGCAGTTTGGAGGCGCACATGAACACTGAAGCTTTCTTT.

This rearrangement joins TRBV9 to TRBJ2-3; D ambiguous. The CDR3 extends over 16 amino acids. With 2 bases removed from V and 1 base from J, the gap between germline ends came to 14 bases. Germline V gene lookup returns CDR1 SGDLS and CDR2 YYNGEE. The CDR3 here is CASSVRATMGTDTQYF. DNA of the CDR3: TGTGCCAGCAGCGTTAGGGCAACCATGGGCACAGATACGCAGTATTTT.

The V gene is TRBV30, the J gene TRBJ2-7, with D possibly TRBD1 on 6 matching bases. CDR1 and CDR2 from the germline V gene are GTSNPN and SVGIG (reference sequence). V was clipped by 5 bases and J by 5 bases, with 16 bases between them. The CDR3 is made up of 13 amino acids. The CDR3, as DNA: TGTGCCTGGGAACAGGGAATGGGAAACGAGCAGTACTTC. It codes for CAWEQGMGNEQYF.

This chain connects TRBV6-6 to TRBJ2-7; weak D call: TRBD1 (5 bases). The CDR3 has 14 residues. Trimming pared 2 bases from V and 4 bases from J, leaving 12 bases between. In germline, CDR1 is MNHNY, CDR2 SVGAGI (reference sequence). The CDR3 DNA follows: TGTGCCAGCAGTTACGCGCAGGGTTGGTACGAGCAGTACTTC. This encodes CASSYAQGWYEQYF.

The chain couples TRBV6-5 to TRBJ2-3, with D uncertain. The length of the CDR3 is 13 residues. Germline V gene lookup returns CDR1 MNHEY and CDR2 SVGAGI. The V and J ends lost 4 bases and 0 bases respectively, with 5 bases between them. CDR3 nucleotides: TGTGCCAGCAGTTTGAGTAGCACAGATACGCAGTATTTT. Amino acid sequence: CASSLSSTDTQYF.

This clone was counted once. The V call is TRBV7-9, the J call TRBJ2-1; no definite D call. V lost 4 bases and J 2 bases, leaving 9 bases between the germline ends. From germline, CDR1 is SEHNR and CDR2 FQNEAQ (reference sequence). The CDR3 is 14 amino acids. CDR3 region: CASSSDMPYNEQFF. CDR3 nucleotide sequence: TGTGCCAGCAGCTCCGACATGCCCTACAATGAGCAGTTCTTC.

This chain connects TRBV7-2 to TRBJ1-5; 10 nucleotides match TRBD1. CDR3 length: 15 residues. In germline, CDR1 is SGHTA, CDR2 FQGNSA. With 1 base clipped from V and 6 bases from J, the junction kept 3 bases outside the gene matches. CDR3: CASSLVTGGGQPQHF. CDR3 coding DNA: TGTGCCAGCAGCTTAGTGACAGGGGGCGGTCAGCCCCAGCATTTT.